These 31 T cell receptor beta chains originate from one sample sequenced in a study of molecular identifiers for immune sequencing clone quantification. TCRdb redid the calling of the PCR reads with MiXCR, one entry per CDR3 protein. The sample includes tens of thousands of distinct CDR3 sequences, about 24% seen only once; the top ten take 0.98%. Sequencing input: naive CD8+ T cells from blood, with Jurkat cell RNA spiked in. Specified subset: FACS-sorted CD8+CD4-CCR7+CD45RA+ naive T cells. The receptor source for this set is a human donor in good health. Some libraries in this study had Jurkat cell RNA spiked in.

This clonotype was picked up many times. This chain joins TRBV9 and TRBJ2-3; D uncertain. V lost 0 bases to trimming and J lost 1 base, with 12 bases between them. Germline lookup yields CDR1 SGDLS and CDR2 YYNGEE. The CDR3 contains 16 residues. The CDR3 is CASSVGGSIGTDTQYF. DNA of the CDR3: TGTGCCAGCAGCGTAGGAGGCAGCATTGGCACAGATACGCAGTATTTT.

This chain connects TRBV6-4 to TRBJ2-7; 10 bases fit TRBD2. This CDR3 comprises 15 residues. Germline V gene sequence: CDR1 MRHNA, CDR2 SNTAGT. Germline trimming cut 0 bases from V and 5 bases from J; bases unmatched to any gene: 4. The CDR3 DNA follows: TGTGCCAGCAGTGACTCACTAGCGGGGATCAACGAGCAGTACTTC. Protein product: CASSDSLAGINEQYF.

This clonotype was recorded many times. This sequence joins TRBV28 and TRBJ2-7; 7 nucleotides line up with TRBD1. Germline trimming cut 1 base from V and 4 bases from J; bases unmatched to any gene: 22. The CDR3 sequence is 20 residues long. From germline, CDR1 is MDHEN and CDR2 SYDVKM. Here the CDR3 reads CASSLFVQPKPRDSSYEQYF. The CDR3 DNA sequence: TGTGCCAGCAGTTTATTTGTCCAACCCAAGCCCCGGGACAGCTCATACGAGCAGTACTTC.

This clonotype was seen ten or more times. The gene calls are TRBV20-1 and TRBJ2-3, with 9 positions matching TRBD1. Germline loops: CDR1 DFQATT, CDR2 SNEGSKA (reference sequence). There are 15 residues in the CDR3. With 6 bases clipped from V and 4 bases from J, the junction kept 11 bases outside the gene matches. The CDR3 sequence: CSALPGQGPSDTQYF. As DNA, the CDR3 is TGCAGTGCCCTCCCGGGACAGGGTCCGTCAGATACGCAGTATTTT.

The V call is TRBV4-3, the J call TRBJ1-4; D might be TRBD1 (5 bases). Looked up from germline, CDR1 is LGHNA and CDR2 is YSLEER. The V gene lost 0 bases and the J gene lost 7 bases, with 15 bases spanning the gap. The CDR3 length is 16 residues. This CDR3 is CASSQDVVSGGEKLFF. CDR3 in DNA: TGCGCCAGCAGCCAAGACGTGGTGTCGGGGGGTGAAAAACTGTTTTTT.

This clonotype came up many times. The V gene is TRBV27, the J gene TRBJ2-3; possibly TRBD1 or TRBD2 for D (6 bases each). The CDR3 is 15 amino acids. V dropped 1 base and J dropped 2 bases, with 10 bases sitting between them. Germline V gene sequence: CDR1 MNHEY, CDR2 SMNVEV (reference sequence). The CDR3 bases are TGTGCCAGCAGTTTATATGGGGGGCCCACAGATACGCAGTATTTT. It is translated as CASSLYGGPTDTQYF.

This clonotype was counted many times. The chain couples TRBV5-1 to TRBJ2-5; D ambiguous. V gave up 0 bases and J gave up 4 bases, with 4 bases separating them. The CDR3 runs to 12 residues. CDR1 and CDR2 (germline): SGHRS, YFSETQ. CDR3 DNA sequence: TGCGCCAGCAGCTTGGCTGGAGAGACCCAGTACTTC. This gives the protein CASSLAGETQYF.

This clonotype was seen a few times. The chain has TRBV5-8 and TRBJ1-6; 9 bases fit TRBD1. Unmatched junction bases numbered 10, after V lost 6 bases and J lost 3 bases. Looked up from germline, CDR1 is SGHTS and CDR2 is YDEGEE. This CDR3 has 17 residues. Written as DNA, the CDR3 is TGTGCCAGCATTGACAGGGGGTTCCCCAACTATAATTCACCCCTCCACTTT. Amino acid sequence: CASIDRGFPNYNSPLHF.

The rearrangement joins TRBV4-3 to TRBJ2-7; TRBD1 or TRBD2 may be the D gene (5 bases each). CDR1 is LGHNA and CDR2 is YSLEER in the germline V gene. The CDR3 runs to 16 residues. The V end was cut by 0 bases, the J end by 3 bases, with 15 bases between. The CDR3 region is CASSQDHAGTLYEQYF. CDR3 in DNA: TGCGCCAGCAGCCAAGATCATGCAGGGACCCTCTACGAGCAGTACTTC.

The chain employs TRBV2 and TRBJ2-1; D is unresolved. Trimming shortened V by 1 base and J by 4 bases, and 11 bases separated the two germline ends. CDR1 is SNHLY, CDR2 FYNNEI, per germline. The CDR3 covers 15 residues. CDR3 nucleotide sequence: TGTGCCAGCAGTGAAGAGGGTTGGGGTTACAATGAGCAGTTCTTC. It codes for CASSEEGWGYNEQFF.

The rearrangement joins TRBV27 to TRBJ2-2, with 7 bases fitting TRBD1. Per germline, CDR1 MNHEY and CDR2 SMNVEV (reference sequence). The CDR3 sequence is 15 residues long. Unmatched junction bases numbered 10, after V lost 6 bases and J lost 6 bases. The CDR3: CASRLGMTGPGELFF. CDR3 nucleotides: TGTGCCAGCAGGCTGGGAATGACAGGGCCCGGGGAGCTGTTTTTT.

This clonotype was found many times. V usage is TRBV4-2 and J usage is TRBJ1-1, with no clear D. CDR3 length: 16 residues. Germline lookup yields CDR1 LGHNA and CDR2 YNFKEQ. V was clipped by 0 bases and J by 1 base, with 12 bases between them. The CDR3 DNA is TGTGCCAGCAGCCAAGATCATGGTCAGGCGAACACTGAAGCTTTCTTT. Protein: CASSQDHGQANTEAFF.

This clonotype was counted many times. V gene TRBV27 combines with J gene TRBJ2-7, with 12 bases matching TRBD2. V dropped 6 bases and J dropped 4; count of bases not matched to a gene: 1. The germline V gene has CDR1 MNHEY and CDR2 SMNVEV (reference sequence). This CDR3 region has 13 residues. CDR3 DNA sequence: TGTGCCAGCAGACTAGCGGGAGGTTACGAGCAGTACTTC. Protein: CASRLAGGYEQYF.

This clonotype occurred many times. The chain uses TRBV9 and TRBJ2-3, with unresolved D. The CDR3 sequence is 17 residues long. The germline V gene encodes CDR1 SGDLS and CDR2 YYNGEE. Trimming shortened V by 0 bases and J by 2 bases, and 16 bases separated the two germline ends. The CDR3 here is CASSVEDQVSPTDTQYF. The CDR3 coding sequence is TGTGCCAGCAGCGTAGAAGATCAGGTCTCCCCCACAGATACGCAGTATTTT.

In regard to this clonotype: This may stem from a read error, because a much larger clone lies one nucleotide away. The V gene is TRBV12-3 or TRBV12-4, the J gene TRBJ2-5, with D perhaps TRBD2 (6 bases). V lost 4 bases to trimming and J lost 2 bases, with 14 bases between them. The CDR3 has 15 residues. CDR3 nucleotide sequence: TGTGCCAGCAGTTATGGGGGGATAGGGCAAGAGACCCAGTACTTC. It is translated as CASSYGGIGQETQYF.

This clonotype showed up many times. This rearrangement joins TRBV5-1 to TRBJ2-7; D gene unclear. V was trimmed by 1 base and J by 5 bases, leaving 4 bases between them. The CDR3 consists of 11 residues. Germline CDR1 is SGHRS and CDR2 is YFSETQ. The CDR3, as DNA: TGCGCCAGCAGCTTGATGGACGAGCAGTACTTC. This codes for CASSLMDEQYF.

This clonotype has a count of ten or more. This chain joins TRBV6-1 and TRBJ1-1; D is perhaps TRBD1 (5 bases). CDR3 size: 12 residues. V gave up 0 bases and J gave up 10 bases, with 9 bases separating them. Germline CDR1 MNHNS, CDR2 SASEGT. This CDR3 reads CASSEAPGGAFF. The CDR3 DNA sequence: TGTGCCAGCAGTGAAGCCCCCGGGGGAGCTTTCTTT.

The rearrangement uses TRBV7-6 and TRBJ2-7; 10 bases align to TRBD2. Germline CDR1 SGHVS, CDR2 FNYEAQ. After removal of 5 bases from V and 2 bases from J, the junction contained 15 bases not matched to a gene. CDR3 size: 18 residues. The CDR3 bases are TGTGCCAGCAGCCCCCGGACAGCGGGAGGGCCAAGTCCCTACGAGCAGTACTTC. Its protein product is CASSPRTAGGPSPYEQYF.

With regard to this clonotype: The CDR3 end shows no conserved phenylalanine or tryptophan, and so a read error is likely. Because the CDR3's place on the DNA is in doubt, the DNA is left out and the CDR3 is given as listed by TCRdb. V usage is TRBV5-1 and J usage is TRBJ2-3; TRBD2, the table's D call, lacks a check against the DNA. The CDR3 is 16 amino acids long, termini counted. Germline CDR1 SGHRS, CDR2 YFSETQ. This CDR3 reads CASSSEEWPDGGTRYS.

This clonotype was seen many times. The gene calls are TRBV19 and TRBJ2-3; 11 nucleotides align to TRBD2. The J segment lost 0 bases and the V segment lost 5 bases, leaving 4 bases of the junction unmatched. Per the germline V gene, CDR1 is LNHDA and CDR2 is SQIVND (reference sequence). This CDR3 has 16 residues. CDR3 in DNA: TGTGCCAGTAGTCTCGGGACTAGCGGTAGCACAGATACGCAGTATTTT. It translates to CASSLGTSGSTDTQYF.

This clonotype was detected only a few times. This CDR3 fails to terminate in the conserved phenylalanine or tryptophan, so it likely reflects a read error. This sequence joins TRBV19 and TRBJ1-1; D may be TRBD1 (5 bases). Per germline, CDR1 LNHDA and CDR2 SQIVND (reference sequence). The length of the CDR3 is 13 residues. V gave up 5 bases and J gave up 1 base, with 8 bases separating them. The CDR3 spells CASSLQGNTEAFI. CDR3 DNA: TGTGCCAGTAGTCTCCAGGGGAACACTGAAGCTTTCATT.

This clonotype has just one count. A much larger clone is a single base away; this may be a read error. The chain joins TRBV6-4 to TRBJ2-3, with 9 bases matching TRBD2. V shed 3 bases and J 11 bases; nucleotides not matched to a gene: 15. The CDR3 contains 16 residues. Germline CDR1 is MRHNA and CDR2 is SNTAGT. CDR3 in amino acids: CASSEAASGNMREQYF. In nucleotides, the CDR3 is TGTGCCAGCAGTGAGGCGGCTAGCGGGAATATGAGGGAGCAGTATTTT.

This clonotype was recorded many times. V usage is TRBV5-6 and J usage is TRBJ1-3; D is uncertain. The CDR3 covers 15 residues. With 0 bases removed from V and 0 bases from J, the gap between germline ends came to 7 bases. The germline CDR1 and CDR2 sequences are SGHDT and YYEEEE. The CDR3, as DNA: TGTGCCAGCAGCTTGGGCGGAGTCTCTGGAAACACCATATATTTT. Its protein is CASSLGGVSGNTIYF.

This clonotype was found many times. In DNA form, the CDR3 reads TGTGCCAGCACCGTTAGCGGGGCGCACACAGATACGCAGTATTTT. Its translation: CASTVSGAHTDTQYF. J is TRBJ2-3 and V is TRBV7-9; 8 nucleotides match TRBD2. V lost 7 bases to trimming and J lost 2 bases; unmatched junction nucleotides: 8. CDR3 length: 15 residues. Germline-derived CDR1 and CDR2 are SEHNR and FQNEAQ (reference sequence).

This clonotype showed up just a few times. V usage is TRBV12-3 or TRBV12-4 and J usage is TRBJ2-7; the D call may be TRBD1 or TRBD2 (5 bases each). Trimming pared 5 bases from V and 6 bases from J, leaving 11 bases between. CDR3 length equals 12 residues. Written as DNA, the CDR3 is TGTGCCAGCAGTCCCCGGGACCCCGAGCAGTACTTC. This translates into CASSPRDPEQYF.

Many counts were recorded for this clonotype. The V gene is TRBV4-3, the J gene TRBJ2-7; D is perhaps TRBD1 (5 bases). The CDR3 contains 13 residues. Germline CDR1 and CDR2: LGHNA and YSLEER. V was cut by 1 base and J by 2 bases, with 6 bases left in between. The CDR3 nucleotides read TGCGCCAGCAGCCAAGCACAGGCCTACGAGCAGTACTTC. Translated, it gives CASSQAQAYEQYF.

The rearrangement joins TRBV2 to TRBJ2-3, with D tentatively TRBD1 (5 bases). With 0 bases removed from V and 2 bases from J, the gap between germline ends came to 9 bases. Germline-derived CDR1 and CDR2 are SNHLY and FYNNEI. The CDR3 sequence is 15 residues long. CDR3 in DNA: TGTGCCAGCAGTGAAGCAGCGACAGTCACAGATACGCAGTATTTT. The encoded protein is CASSEAATVTDTQYF.

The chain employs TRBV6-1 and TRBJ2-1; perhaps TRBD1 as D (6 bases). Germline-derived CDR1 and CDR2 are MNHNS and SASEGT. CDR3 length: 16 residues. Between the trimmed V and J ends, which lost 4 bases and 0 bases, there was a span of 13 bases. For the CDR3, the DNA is TGTGCCAGCAGTGTACTCAGGGGAGTCTCCTACAATGAGCAGTTCTTC. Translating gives CASSVLRGVSYNEQFF.

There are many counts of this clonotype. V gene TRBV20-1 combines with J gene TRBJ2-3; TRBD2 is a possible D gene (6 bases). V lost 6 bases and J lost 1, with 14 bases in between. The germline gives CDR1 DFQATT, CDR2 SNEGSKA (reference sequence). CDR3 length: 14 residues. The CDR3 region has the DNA TGCAGTGCCCTCGTGGCTAGCGGCACAGATACGCAGTATTTT. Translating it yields CSALVASGTDTQYF.

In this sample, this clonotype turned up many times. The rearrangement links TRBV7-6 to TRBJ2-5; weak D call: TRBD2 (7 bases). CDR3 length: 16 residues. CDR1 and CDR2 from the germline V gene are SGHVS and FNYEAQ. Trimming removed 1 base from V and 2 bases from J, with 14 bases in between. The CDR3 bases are TGTGCCAGCAGCTTAGGGTTCGGGGGGCATCAAGAGACCCAGTACTTC. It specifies CASSLGFGGHQETQYF.

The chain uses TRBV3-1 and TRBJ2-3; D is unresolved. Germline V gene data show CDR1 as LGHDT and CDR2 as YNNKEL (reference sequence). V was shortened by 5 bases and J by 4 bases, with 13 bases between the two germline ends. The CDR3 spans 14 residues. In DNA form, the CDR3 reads TGTGCCAGCAGCGTAAGACCCGAACCAGATACGCAGTATTTT. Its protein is CASSVRPEPDTQYF.